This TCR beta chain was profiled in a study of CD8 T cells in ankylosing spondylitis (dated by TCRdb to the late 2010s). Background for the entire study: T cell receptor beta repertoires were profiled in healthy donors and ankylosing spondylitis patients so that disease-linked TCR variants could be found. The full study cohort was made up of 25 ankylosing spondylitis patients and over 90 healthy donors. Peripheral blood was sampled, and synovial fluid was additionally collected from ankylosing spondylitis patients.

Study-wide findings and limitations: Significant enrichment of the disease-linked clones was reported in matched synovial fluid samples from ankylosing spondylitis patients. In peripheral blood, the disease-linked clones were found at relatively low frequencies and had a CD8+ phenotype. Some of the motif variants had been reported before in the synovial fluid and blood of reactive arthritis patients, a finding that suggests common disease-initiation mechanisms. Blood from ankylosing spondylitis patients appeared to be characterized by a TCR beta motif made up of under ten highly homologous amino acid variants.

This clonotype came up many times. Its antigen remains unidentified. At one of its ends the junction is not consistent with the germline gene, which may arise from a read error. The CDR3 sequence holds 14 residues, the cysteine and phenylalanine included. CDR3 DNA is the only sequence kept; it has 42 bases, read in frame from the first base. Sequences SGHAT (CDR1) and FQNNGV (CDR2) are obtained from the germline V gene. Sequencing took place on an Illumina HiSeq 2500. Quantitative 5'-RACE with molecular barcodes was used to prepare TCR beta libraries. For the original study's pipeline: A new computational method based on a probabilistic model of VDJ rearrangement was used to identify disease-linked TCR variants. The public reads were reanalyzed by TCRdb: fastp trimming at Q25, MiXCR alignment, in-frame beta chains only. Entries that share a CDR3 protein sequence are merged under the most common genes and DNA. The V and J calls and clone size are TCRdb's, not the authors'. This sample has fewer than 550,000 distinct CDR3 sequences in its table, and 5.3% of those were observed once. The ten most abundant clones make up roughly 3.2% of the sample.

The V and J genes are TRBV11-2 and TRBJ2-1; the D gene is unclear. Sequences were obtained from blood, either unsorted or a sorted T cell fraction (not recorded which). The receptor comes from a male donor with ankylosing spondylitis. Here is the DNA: TGCGCCAGCAGCTTGGTGGGTTCCTACAATGAGCAGTTCTTC. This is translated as CASSLVGSYNEQFF.